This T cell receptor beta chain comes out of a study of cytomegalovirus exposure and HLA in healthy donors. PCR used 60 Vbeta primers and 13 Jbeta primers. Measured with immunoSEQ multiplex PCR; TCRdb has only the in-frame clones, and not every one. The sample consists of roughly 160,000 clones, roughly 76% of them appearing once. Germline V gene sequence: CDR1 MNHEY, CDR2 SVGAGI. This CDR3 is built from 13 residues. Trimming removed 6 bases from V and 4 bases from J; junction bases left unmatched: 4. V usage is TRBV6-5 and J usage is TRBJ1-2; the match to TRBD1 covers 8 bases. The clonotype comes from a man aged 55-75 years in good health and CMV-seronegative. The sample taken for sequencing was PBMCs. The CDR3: CASSRGQGYGYTF. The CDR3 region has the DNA TGTGCCAGCAGCCGTGGACAGGGCTATGGCTACACCTTC.